This record looks at one T cell receptor beta chain sequence and its context. The target antigen is unknown. Using immunoSEQ multiplex PCR, the repertoire was profiled, and TCRdb retains in-frame clones only, with some absent. The table lists some 110,000 clones, 90% of them singletons. The sample originates from a study of graft-versus-host responses after intestinal transplantation. About the research overall: Every recipient underwent anti-thymocyte globulin induction, then tacrolimus and steroids for three to four years.

Germline V CDR1 and CDR2: SGHVS, FNYEAQ. V lost 1 base and J lost 3; bases outside the gene matches: 5. This CDR3 is built from 16 residues. General study findings and limits: Where graft-donor T cell macrochimerism was present, patients had high graft-versus-host to host-versus-graft clonal ratios in allografts. Analysis identified GvH clones in recipient marrow, with some appearing first in ileum or blood.

The chain recombines TRBV7-6 with TRBJ1-5; 8 nucleotides agree with TRBD1. The receptor's source is a human donor who received an intestinal transplant. Sequenced material: unstimulated CD4+ T cells sorted from spleen or lymph node cells, taken before intestinal transplant. CDR3 protein: CASSLEAGGINQPQHF. CDR3 in DNA: TGTGCCAGCAGCTTAGAGGCAGGGGGCATCAATCAGCCCCAGCATTTT.